The next 4 T cell receptor beta chains were all read from a single sample in a study of cytomegalovirus exposure and HLA in healthy donors. Some clones are missing from TCRdb's copy, which holds only in-frame ones; the method was immunoSEQ multiplex PCR. The sample consists of 95,000 to 150,000 clones, roughly 95% of them appearing once. Specimen: PBMCs. The receptors derive from a man younger than 35 in good health and CMV-seronegative.

The chain is built from TRBV27 and TRBJ1-2, with 9 bases identical to TRBD1. J lost 6 bases, V lost 2 bases, and 4 bases had no gene match. The V gene's germline CDR1 is MNHEY and CDR2 SMNVEV (reference sequence). The CDR3 has 14 amino acids. CDR3 protein: CASSLKGQGHGYTF. In nucleotides, the CDR3 is TGTGCCAGCAGTTTAAAGGGACAGGGCCATGGCTACACCTTC.

This chain links TRBV6-5 with TRBJ1-2; TRBD1 is a possible D gene (5 bases). Germline V gene lookup returns CDR1 MNHEY and CDR2 SVGAGI. The V and J ends lost 2 bases and 9 bases respectively, with 19 bases between them. The CDR3 length is 15 residues. CDR3 residues: CASSYDSDSLWSYTF. CDR3 DNA sequence: TGTGCCAGCAGTTACGACTCCGACAGTCTATGGAGCTACACCTTC.

J is TRBJ1-2 and V is TRBV6-5; no clear D gene. From germline, CDR1 is MNHEY and CDR2 SVGAGI. The CDR3 extends over 13 amino acids. Trimming pared 2 bases from V and 7 bases from J, leaving 11 bases between. As DNA, the CDR3 is TGTGCCAGCAGTTACGTAGAAGTTCGTGGCTACACCTTC. Encoded protein: CASSYVEVRGYTF.

The chain uses TRBV7-9 and TRBJ1-1; D may be TRBD1 (6 bases). V lost 4 bases and J lost 1, with 19 bases in between. The CDR3 contains 17 residues. In germline, CDR1 is SEHNR, CDR2 FQNEAQ (reference sequence). The CDR3 DNA reads as TGTGCCAGCAGCTCCCTACACAGGGATCTGGAGAACACTGAAGCTTTCTTT. Translating gives CASSSLHRDLENTEAFF.